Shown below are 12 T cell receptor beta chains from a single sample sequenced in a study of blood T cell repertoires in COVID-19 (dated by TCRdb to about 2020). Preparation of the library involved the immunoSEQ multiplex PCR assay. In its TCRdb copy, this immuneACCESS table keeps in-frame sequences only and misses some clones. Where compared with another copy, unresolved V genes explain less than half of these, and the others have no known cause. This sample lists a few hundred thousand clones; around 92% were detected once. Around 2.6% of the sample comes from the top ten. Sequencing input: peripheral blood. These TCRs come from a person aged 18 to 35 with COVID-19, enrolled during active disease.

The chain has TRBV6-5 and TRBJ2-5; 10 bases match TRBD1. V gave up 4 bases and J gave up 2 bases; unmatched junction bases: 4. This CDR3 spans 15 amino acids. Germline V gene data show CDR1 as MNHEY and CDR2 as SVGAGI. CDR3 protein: CASSWDRGYQETQYF. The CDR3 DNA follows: TGTGCCAGCAGTTGGGACAGGGGCTATCAAGAGACCCAGTACTTC.

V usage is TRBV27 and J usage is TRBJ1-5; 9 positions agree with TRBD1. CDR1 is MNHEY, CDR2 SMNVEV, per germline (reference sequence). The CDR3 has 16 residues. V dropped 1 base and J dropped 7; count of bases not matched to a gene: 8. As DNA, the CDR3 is TGTGCCAGCAGTTTATTTCCGGGACAGGGATACCAGCCCCAGCATTTT. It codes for CASSLFPGQGYQPQHF.

CDR3 nucleotide sequence: TGTGCCACCAGCGGGGGACTGAGGGGACCAATTGAGCAGTTCTTC. Translated: CATSGGLRGPIEQFF. This chain joins TRBV15 and TRBJ2-1, with D tentatively TRBD2 (6 bases). The V gene's germline CDR1 is LNHNV and CDR2 YYDKDF (reference sequence). This CDR3 region has 15 residues. Trimming cost V 5 bases and J 9 bases, with 20 bases left between them.

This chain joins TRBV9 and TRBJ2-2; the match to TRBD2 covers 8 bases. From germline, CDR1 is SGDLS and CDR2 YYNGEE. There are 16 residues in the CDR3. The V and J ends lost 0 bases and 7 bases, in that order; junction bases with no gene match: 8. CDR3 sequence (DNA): TGTGCCAGCAGCGTAGCCGGGAGGGCCAGGGACGGGGAGCTGTTTTTT. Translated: CASSVAGRARDGELFF. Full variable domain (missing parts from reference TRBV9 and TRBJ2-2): DSGVTQTPKHLITATGQRVTLRCSPRSGDLSVYWYQQSLDQGLQFLIQYYNGEERAKGNILERFSAQQFPDLHSELNLSSLELGDSALYFCASSVAGRARDGELFFGEGSRLTVL.

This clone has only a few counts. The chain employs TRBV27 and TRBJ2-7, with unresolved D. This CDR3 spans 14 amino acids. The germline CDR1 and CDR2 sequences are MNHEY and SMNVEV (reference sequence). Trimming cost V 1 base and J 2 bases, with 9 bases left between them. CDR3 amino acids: CASSLYSNPYEQYF. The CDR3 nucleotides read TGTGCCAGCAGTTTATATTCCAATCCCTACGAGCAGTACTTC.

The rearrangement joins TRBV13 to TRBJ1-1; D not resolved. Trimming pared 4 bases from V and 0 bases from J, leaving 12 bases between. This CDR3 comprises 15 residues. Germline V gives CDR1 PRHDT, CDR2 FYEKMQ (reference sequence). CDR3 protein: CASSSQGLMNTEAFF. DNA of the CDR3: TGTGCCAGCAGCTCGCAAGGACTTATGAACACTGAAGCTTTCTTT.

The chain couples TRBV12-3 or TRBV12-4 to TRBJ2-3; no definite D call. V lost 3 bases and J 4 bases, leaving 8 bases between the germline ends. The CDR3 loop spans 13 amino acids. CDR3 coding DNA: TGTGCCAGCAGTTTTAGCCTCCCAGATACGCAGTATTTT. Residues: CASSFSLPDTQYF.

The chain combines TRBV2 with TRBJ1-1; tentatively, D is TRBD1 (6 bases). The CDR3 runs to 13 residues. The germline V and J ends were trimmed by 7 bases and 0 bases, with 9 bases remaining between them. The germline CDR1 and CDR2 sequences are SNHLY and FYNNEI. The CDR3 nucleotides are TGTGCCAGCAAAGAGGGGGTGAACACTGAAGCTTTCTTT. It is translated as CASKEGVNTEAFF.

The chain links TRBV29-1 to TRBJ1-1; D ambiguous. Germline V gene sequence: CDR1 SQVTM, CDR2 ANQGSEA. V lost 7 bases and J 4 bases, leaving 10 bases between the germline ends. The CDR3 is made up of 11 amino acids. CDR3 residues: CSGQVSTEAFF. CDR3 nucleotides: TGCAGCGGGCAGGTCAGCACTGAAGCTTTCTTT. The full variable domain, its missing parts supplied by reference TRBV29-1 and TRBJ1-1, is SAVISQKPSRDICQRGTSLTIQCQVDSQVTMMFWYRQQPGQSLTLIATANQGSEATYESGFVIDKFPISRPNLTFSTLTVSNMSPEDSSIYLCSGQVSTEAFFGQGTRLTVV.

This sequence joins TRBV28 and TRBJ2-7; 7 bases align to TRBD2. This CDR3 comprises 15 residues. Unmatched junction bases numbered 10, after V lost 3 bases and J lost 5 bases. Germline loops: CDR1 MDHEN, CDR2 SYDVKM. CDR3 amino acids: CASSFGGRALNEQYF. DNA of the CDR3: TGTGCCAGCAGTTTCGGTGGGAGGGCCCTGAACGAGCAGTACTTC.

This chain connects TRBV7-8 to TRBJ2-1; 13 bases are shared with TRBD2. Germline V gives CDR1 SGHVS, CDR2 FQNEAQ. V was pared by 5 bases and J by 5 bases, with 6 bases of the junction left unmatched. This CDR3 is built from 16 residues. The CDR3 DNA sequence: TGTGCCAGCAGCACCGGACTAGCGGGAGCAGACAATGAGCAGTTCTTC. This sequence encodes CASSTGLAGADNEQFF.

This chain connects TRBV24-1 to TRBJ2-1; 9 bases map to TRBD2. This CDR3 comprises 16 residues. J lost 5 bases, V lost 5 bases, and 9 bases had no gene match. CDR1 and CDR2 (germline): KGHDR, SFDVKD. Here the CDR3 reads CATSANLAGFHNEQFF. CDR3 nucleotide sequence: TGTGCCACCAGTGCGAACCTAGCGGGGTTTCACAATGAGCAGTTCTTC.